Below are 31 T cell receptor beta chains sequenced from a single sample in a study of T-cell reconstitution after alpha-beta-depleted transplantation in children. TCRbeta library construction was performed incorporating unique molecular identifiers. TCRdb analysed the PCR reads with MiXCR anew, one entry per CDR3 protein. The data contain hundreds of thousands of distinct CDR3 sequences, 25% of them singletons. This material consisted of PBMCs, taken before TCRalphabeta/CD19-depleted stem cell transplant. Receptors were obtained from a girl aged 2 to 9 with Fanconi anemia, due to receive a stem cell transplant.

The CDR3 region is CSVLWTSGLNEQFF. The CDR3 DNA reads as TGCAGCGTTCTGTGGACTAGCGGACTCAATGAGCAGTTCTTC. The chain couples TRBV29-1 to TRBJ2-1, with 10 positions matching TRBD2. The CDR3 runs to 14 residues. The germline gives CDR1 SQVTM, CDR2 ANQGSEA. The J segment lost 6 bases and the V segment lost 5 bases, leaving 7 bases of the junction unmatched.

This clonotype was observed many times. The CDR3 coding sequence is TGTGCCAGCAGCGCCGACCGGGGCCGCTTGTTCTTC. The encoded protein is CASSADRGRLFF. The chain links TRBV9 to TRBJ2-1; possibly TRBD1 or TRBD2 for D (5 bases each). The CDR3 runs to 12 residues. With 3 bases removed from V and 15 bases from J, the gap between germline ends came to 16 bases. CDR1 is SGDLS, CDR2 YYNGEE, per germline.

This clonotype has more than one count but fewer than ten. The chain uses TRBV9 and TRBJ2-5; TRBD1 or TRBD2 may be the D gene (6 bases each). V was clipped by 4 bases and J by 5 bases, with 18 bases between them. The length of the CDR3 is 15 residues. Germline V gene data show CDR1 as SGDLS and CDR2 as YYNGEE. As DNA, the CDR3 is TGTGCCAGCAGCCGGAGGGTCCCGAGGGGGGAGACCCAGTACTTC. Translating it yields CASSRRVPRGETQYF.

This clonotype was detected ten times or more. CDR3 DNA: TGCAGCGTCGAGACAGTGAGCTCCTACGAGCAGTACTTC. This sequence encodes CSVETVSSYEQYF. This sequence joins TRBV29-1 and TRBJ2-7; possibly TRBD1 for D (5 bases). This CDR3 spans 13 amino acids. With 6 bases removed from V and 0 bases from J, the gap between germline ends came to 12 bases. Germline V lookup: CDR1 SQVTM, CDR2 ANQGSEA.

This clonotype was observed many times. The gene calls are TRBV5-1 and TRBJ2-7; 9 bases map to TRBD2. The CDR3 has 15 amino acids. V shed 0 bases, J shed 6 bases, and the junction held 7 bases outside the gene matches. Germline V gene lookup returns CDR1 SGHRS and CDR2 YFSETQ. CDR3 sequence reads: CASSLDAGGHLEQYF. Written as DNA, the CDR3 is TGCGCCAGCAGCTTGGACGCGGGAGGGCACCTCGAGCAGTACTTC.

The chain carries TRBV7-1 and TRBJ2-5, with D possibly TRBD2 on 6 matching bases. TRBV7-1 is an open reading frame, and its role is uncertain. There are 24 residues in the CDR3. V shed 7 bases and J shed 5 bases, with 47 bases lying between them. The CDR3 bases are TGTGCCAGCACCTCCTCTCCGGGGCTAGCGCGAGGAAGGCCAAAAGAGGGGACCCAGGAGACCCAGTACTTC. It is translated as CASTSSPGLARGRPKEGTQETQYF.

The chain combines TRBV4-2 with TRBJ2-5; possible D gene TRBD2, 5 bases. The CDR3 is 14 amino acids. Deletions cut 4 bases from V and 5 bases from J, with 14 bases between. The germline V gene has CDR1 LGHNA and CDR2 YNFKEQ. This CDR3 is CASSRHLAGETQYF. In DNA, the CDR3 is TGTGCCAGCAGCCGACACCTAGCTGGGGAGACCCAGTACTTC.

This clonotype was recorded at least ten times. This chain links TRBV20-1 with TRBJ2-7, with 8 positions matching TRBD2. Germline V gives CDR1 DFQATT, CDR2 SNEGSKA (reference sequence). CDR3 length: 13 residues. With 2 bases clipped from V and 7 bases from J, the junction kept 7 bases outside the gene matches. CDR3 in DNA: TGCAGTGCTAGACGCAGCGGGAGAGTGGAGCAGTACTTC. It codes for CSARRSGRVEQYF.

The V gene is TRBV6-2 or TRBV6-3, the J gene TRBJ2-1, with D uncertain. CDR1 and CDR2 (germline): MNHEY, SVGEGT. The CDR3 has 13 amino acids. Deletions cut 6 bases from V and 4 bases from J, with 10 bases between. Written as DNA, the CDR3 is TGTGCCAGCAGGGTTACAGCTTACAATGAGCAGTTCTTC. This translates into CASRVTAYNEQFF.

This clonotype was recorded a few times. The chain recombines TRBV12-3 or TRBV12-4 with TRBJ2-1, with D unresolved. The ends were cut back, 3 bases at V and 9 bases at J, with 18 bases in the middle. CDR3 length: 15 amino acids. The CDR3 spells CASSFQANGYSEQFF. CDR3 in DNA: TGTGCCAGCAGTTTCCAGGCTAATGGATATAGTGAGCAGTTCTTC.

This clonotype was recorded at least ten times. The rearrangement uses TRBV29-1 and TRBJ1-4; 9 bases align to TRBD1. CDR1 and CDR2 from the germline V gene are SQVTM and ANQGSEA. This CDR3 spans 13 amino acids. V was clipped by 7 bases and J by 6 bases; unmatched bases: 6. DNA of the CDR3: TGCAGCGCTGAGAGGACAGGGGATGAAAAACTGTTTTTT. Its protein product is CSAERTGDEKLFF.

Ten or more counts support this clonotype. As DNA, the CDR3 is TGCAGTGCTAGGGATAGGGTAACTGAAGCTTTCTTT. This translates into CSARDRVTEAFF. The chain uses TRBV20-1 and TRBJ1-1, with D unclear. CDR1 and CDR2 from the germline V gene are DFQATT and SNEGSKA (reference sequence). V was cut by 3 bases and J by 5 bases, with 10 bases left in between. The CDR3 contains 12 residues.

The V gene is TRBV5-1, the J gene TRBJ2-7; 11 nucleotides agree with TRBD2. CDR1 is SGHRS and CDR2 is YFSETQ in the germline V gene. CDR3 length: 16 amino acids. The V segment lost 4 bases and the J segment 5 bases; nucleotides outside the gene matches: 11. The CDR3 here is CASSRTLAGGQHEQYF. CDR3 coding DNA: TGCGCCAGCAGCCGAACCCTAGCGGGAGGCCAACACGAGCAGTACTTC. The entire variable domain, with the rest obtained from reference TRBV5-1 and TRBJ2-7, is as follows: KAGVTQTPRYLIKTRGQQVTLSCSPISGHRSVSWYQQTPGQGLQFLFEYFSETQRNKGNFPGRFSGRQFSNSRSEMNVSTLELGDSALYLCASSRTLAGGQHEQYFGPGTRLTVT.

The gene calls are TRBV20-1 and TRBJ2-7; TRBD1 matches 8 bases. The ends lost 3 bases at V and 6 bases at J; junction bases unmatched: 10. This CDR3 region has 14 residues. Germline lookup yields CDR1 DFQATT and CDR2 SNEGSKA (reference sequence). In DNA form, the CDR3 reads TGCAGTGCTAGGACAGGGGACCTCGTTAGCGAGCAGTACTTC. Amino acid sequence: CSARTGDLVSEQYF.

This clonotype was observed many times. The CDR3, as DNA: TGCAGTGCTAGAGTCTCCGTAAGGGGACCCTACGAGCAGTACTTC. It yields the protein CSARVSVRGPYEQYF. The chain combines TRBV20-1 with TRBJ2-7; TRBD1 or TRBD2 may be the D gene (5 bases each). CDR1 and CDR2 from the germline V gene are DFQATT and SNEGSKA (reference sequence). The CDR3 length is 15 residues. V dropped 1 base and J dropped 2 bases, with 15 bases sitting between them.

This clonotype has at least ten counts. This rearrangement joins TRBV27 to TRBJ2-6, with 9 positions matching TRBD1. Per the germline V gene, CDR1 is MNHEY and CDR2 is SMNVEV (reference sequence). The trim removed 7 bases at V and 4 bases at J, leaving 8 bases unmatched. This CDR3 contains 16 residues. CDR3 amino acids: CASTYRTGAGANVLTF. The DNA for the CDR3 is TGTGCCAGCACTTATAGGACAGGGGCCGGGGCCAACGTCCTGACTTTC. Drawing the rest from reference TRBV27 and TRBJ2-6, the complete variable domain is EAQVTQNPRYLITVTGKKLTVTCSQNMNHEYMSWYRQDPGLGLRQIYYSMNVEVTDKGDVPEGYKVSRKEKRNFPLILESPSPNQTSLYFCASTYRTGAGANVLTFGAGSRLTVL.

This clonotype was recorded once. This chain joins TRBV27 and TRBJ1-1; D unclear. The CDR3 runs 16 residues. Per the germline V gene, CDR1 is MNHEY and CDR2 is SMNVEV (reference sequence). V was pared by 5 bases and J by 1 base, with 17 bases between. CDR3 DNA sequence: TGTGCCAGCAGTCCCCCGTGGGTTCTTGCGAACACTGAAGCTTTCTTT. This codes for CASSPPWVLANTEAFF.

CDR3 loop: CASSLTSDLSYEQYF. The CDR3 coding sequence is TGCGCCAGCAGCTTAACTAGCGACCTCTCCTACGAGCAGTACTTC. V and J are TRBV5-1 and TRBJ2-7; TRBD2 aligns across 7 bases. CDR1 is SGHRS and CDR2 is YFSETQ in the germline V gene. The J segment lost 0 bases and the V segment lost 2 bases, leaving 5 bases of the junction unmatched. The CDR3 spans 15 residues.

This clonotype was observed many times. V and J are TRBV29-1 and TRBJ2-1; 7 bases agree with TRBD1. The germline CDR1 and CDR2 sequences are SQVTM and ANQGSEA. The CDR3 spans 13 residues. V gave up 7 bases and J gave up 7 bases; unmatched junction bases: 10. CDR3 bases: TGCAGCGGACAGACAGGGTTTTGGAATGAGCAGTTCTTC. Its translation is CSGQTGFWNEQFF.

The chain carries TRBV5-1 and TRBJ2-1, with D tentatively TRBD2 (5 bases). V was clipped by 1 base and J by 4 bases, with 9 bases between them. Germline CDR1 is SGHRS and CDR2 is YFSETQ. The CDR3 is 14 amino acids. The CDR3 sequence: CASSLSAGYNEQFF. The CDR3 bases are TGCGCCAGCAGCTTGTCTGCGGGTTACAATGAGCAGTTCTTC.

This clonotype was counted at least ten times. This chain connects TRBV27 to TRBJ2-7, with unresolved D. Germline CDR1 reads MNHEY; CDR2 reads SMNVEV (reference sequence). The CDR3 covers 14 residues. V lost 7 bases and J lost 4, with 17 bases in between. The CDR3 DNA reads as TGTGCCAGCAAGGCTACAATTGGGATTTACGAGCAGTACTTC. Protein product: CASKATIGIYEQYF.

A remark on this clonotype: Being one base from a much bigger clone, this may be a read error. The V call is TRBV20-1, the J call TRBJ2-5, with D possibly matching TRBD1 (5 bases). This CDR3 has 11 amino acids. In germline, CDR1 is DFQATT, CDR2 SNEGSKA (reference sequence). V lost 3 bases and J lost 5, with 7 bases in between. For the CDR3, the DNA is TGCAGTGCTAGCCCAGGGGAGACCCAGTACTTC. This gives the protein CSASPGETQYF.

This chain links TRBV20-1 with TRBJ2-2; TRBD2 agrees at 9 bases. The CDR3 length is 15 residues. Looked up from germline, CDR1 is DFQATT and CDR2 is SNEGSKA (reference sequence). The V segment lost 3 bases and the J segment 5 bases; nucleotides outside the gene matches: 7. CDR3 coding DNA: TGCAGTGCTAGTGATAGCGGGAGACGGACCGGGGAGCTGTTTTTT. Encoded protein: CSASDSGRRTGELFF.

This clonotype was seen only a few times. This chain joins TRBV20-1 and TRBJ2-1; D remains ambiguous. The ends were cut back, 1 base at V and 6 bases at J, with 7 bases in the middle. The germline gives CDR1 DFQATT, CDR2 SNEGSKA (reference sequence). The CDR3 covers 12 residues. Written as DNA, the CDR3 is TGCAGTGCTAGAGGCCTATTCAATGAGCAGTTCTTC. This translates into CSARGLFNEQFF.

This chain joins TRBV30 and TRBJ1-6; 11 bases are shared with TRBD1. CDR3 length: 14 amino acids. Germline CDR1 and CDR2: GTSNPN and SVGIG (reference sequence). Trimming removed 5 bases from V and 9 bases from J; junction bases left unmatched: 6. The CDR3 loop is CAWRRDRGSSPLHF. As DNA, the CDR3 is TGTGCCTGGCGCCGGGACAGGGGGTCTTCACCCCTCCACTTT.

The table lists this clonotype with a few counts. The rearrangement joins TRBV29-1 to TRBJ2-5, with a possible D match to TRBD2 (6 bases). The CDR3 extends over 13 amino acids. The germline V and J ends were trimmed by 7 bases and 5 bases, with 17 bases remaining between them. Germline CDR1 SQVTM, CDR2 ANQGSEA. The CDR3 coding sequence is TGCAGCGCACGGACTAACCTCTTGGAGACCCAGTACTTC. Translated, it gives CSARTNLLETQYF. Supplemented by reference TRBV29-1 and TRBJ2-5, the full variable domain reads SAVISQKPSRDICQRGTSLTIQCQVDSQVTMMFWYRQQPGQSLTLIATANQGSEATYESGFVIDKFPISRPNLTFSTLTVSNMSPEDSSIYLCSARTNLLETQYFGPGTRLLVL.

The chain has TRBV27 and TRBJ2-5; D uncertain. The CDR3 is 13 amino acids. The V gene lost 6 bases and the J gene lost 5 bases, with 13 bases spanning the gap. Germline CDR1 reads MNHEY; CDR2 reads SMNVEV (reference sequence). The CDR3 sequence: CASSPPSRETQYF. DNA of the CDR3: TGTGCCAGCAGCCCTCCTAGTCGGGAGACCCAGTACTTC.

This clonotype was seen ten or more times. The chain uses TRBV29-1 and TRBJ2-7; no reliable D call. In germline, CDR1 is SQVTM, CDR2 ANQGSEA. CDR3 size: 10 residues. V lost 3 bases, J lost 4 bases, and 4 bases lay in between. The CDR3 protein is CSVEAYEQYF. The CDR3 DNA follows: TGCAGCGTTGAGGCATACGAGCAGTACTTC.

Points on this clonotype: A much larger clone is a single base away; this may be a read error. CDR3 region: CASRHVLRQGDCEQYF. The CDR3 bases are TGTGCCAGCAGGCATGTACTAAGACAGGGAGACTGCGAGCAGTACTTC. This chain joins TRBV5-5 and TRBJ2-7; 7 positions match TRBD1. The CDR3 sequence is 16 residues long. The trim removed 5 bases at V and 6 bases at J, leaving 17 bases unmatched. Germline CDR1 and CDR2: SGHKS and YYEKEE (reference sequence).

This clonotype was recorded many times. The chain combines TRBV10-3 with TRBJ2-1, with 10 bases lining up with TRBD1. This CDR3 has 16 amino acids. V was clipped by 8 bases and J by 1 base; unmatched bases: 8. From germline, CDR1 is ENHRY and CDR2 SYGVKD. The CDR3 coding sequence is TGTGCCATCGGACCGGGACAGGGGAATTCCTACAATGAGCAGTTCTTC. Its protein is CAIGPGQGNSYNEQFF.

The table lists this clonotype with many counts. The chain couples TRBV29-1 to TRBJ2-3, with D maybe TRBD2 (6 bases). V shed 7 bases and J shed 1 base, with 9 bases lying between them. Germline values: CDR1 SQVTM, CDR2 ANQGSEA. The CDR3 contains 12 residues. The CDR3 sequence is CSGSSGTDTQYF. The CDR3 region has the DNA TGCAGCGGGTCTAGCGGCACAGATACGCAGTATTTT.